This TCR beta chain was obtained from a study of CD8 T cells in Susac syndrome. Study-wide results and caveats: The study admitted that it had a relatively small number of individuals in its TCR sequencing and HLA analysis.

Blood CD8+ and CD4+ T cells underwent high-throughput TCR beta sequencing. Treatment-naive patients with stable or active relapsing-remitting disease served as multiple sclerosis controls. The length of the CDR3 is 19 residues. CDR1 is SGHTA and CDR2 is FQGTGA in the germline V gene. V shed 2 bases and J 2 bases; nucleotides not matched to a gene: 11. Random-hexamer reverse transcription was applied to roughly 0.5 to 1 ug RNA. It was immunoSEQ multiplex PCR that amplified TCR beta CDR3 across 54 Vbeta and 13 Jbeta. TCRdb itself ran the immunoSEQ multiplex PCR reads through MiXCR, one entry per CDR3 protein. Among some 400,000 distinct CDR3 sequences listed, 75% to 90% were seen once. This clonotype has just one count. Its antigen is not known.

This TCR came from a human donor with multiple sclerosis. This chain uses TRBV7-3 with TRBJ2-1; 11 bases map to TRBD2. The specimen sequenced was CD8+ T cells from PBMCs. The CDR3 nucleotides read TGTGCCAGCAGCTTATCGCCGACTAGCGGGACGGGCCCCTACAATGAGCAGTTCTTC. Protein: CASSLSPTSGTGPYNEQFF. The full variable domain, rest sourced from reference TRBV7-3 and TRBJ2-1, is GAGVSQTPSNKVTEKGKYVELRCDPISGHTALYWYRQSLGQGPEFLIYFQGTGAADDSGLPNDRFFAVRPEGSVSTLKIQRTERGDSAVYLCASSLSPTSGTGPYNEQFFGPGTRLTVL.